This T cell receptor (beta chain) was retrieved from a study of T cell responses to AZD1222 COVID-19 vaccine. Study findings and constraints: Spike was spanned by vaccine-associated CD4 TCRs, which were dominant at 160-218 and 743-854. White British ancestry dominated among donors, who included more females, and clonal diversity was possibly underestimated.

Sequenced by immunoSEQ multiplex PCR; TCRdb stores in-frame clones only, minus some. The sample has 150,000 to 200,000 clones, around 88% seen once. Concerning this clone itself: The antigen remains undetermined.

Pooled together were second doses at about 4 or about 12 weeks. The germline V gene has CDR1 MGHRA and CDR2 YSYEKL. V lost 4 bases and J lost 2; bases outside the gene matches: 4. The CDR3 extends over 14 amino acids. The TCR originated in an adult who received the AZD1222 COVID-19 vaccine. The J gene is TRBJ1-2, the V gene TRBV4-1; 7 bases agree with TRBD1. The source material was peripheral blood, sampled 28 days after the second AZD1222 dose. The CDR3 region is CASSLGQDNYGYTF. CDR3 DNA sequence: TGCGCCAGCAGCCTAGGACAGGACAACTATGGCTACACCTTC.